This record covers a single TCR beta chain. Its antigen is not yet known. No per-base quality is available; no much larger clone lies one base away. V is clipped by 3 bases and J by 6 bases, and the sequence between their germline boundaries is 19 bases long. CDR1 and CDR2, per the germline V gene, are SGHRS and YFSETQ. There are 15 amino acids in the CDR3, from cysteine to phenylalanine inclusive. The CDR3 DNA has 45 bases and is translated from base 1. The record originates from a study of OX40 agonist ivuxolimab in advanced cancers. About the study as a whole: The costimulatory receptor OX40 (CD134) was targeted by ivuxolimab, a fully human IgG2 agonistic monoclonal antibody. Intravenous ivuxolimab was administered to patients every 2 weeks at six dose levels: 0.01, 0.1, 0.3, 1.5, 3 and 10 mg/kg. Of the roughly 53 patients in dose escalation, some 20 had hepatocellular carcinoma, about 15 had melanoma, 9 had renal cell carcinoma and 9 had head and neck cancer. In the dose-escalation cohort, 82.7% of patients were male, and the mean age was approximately 60 years, with a range of roughly 20 to 79. Patients were allowed to have had prior anti-PD-1, anti-PD-L1 or anti-CTLA-4 therapy, and 40% of the dose-escalation patients had been treated with checkpoint inhibitors. Partial responses occurred in three dose-escalation patients, of whom one had hepatocellular carcinoma and two had cutaneous melanoma. The point of sequencing TCRbeta in the periphery was to test whether ivuxolimab changed TCR sequence diversity and drove clonal T-cell expansion. The paper describes the monotherapy dose-escalation part (N = 52 patients) of the phase I trial of ivuxolimab. Summary of the overall study and its limitations: Partial responders in the 0.1-3.0 mg/kg groups had among the lowest normalized peripheral clonal expansion, especially among CD8+ T cells. The antigen specificity of the clonally expanded peripheral T cells was not determined. On average, CD8+ T cells showed more expanded clones than CD4+ T cells after ivuxolimab. Low levels of normalized T-cell clonal expansion were also shown by some nonresponding patients. At doses from 0.1 to 3.0 mg/kg, clonal expansion was seen in both CD4+ and CD8+ blood T cells between baseline and week 6.

Genomic DNA was isolated from the sorted cells so that the TCRbeta CDR3 region could be sequenced. The immunoSEQ Assay was used to sequence the TCRbeta CDR3 regions. Here the immuneACCESS table is served through TCRdb, limited to in-frame sequences with V and J called. Missing clones are a known gap in these copies; in checked studies unresolved V genes cover under half, and the rest lacks a known reason. For this sample there are about 20,000 clones; approximately 83% appear just once. The ten largest make up around 20% of the sample. Patients with a history of autoimmune disease or receiving systemic immunosuppression were excluded from the trial. Peripheral blood for TCR sequencing was drawn from every dose cohort at baseline, at cycle 4 day 1 and at cycle 7 day 1. Samples came from an open-label, multicenter, first-in-human phase I dose-escalation trial of ivuxolimab. Adults with locally advanced or metastatic head and neck squamous cell, hepatocellular, melanoma or renal cell carcinoma were enrolled in the trial. Before TCR sequencing, CD4+ and CD8+ T cells were separately sorted from peripheral blood.

The V gene is TRBV5-1 and the J gene is TRBJ2-7; the D gene is perhaps TRBD1 or TRBD2, each of them matching over 5 bases. The sample here was CD4+ or CD8+ T cells sorted from blood, taken in a trial of the OX40 agonist ivuxolimab. The receptor was isolated from an adult with an advanced solid tumor such as melanoma, head and neck, liver or kidney cancer. The CDR3 is CASSWGRDRRAEQYF. The DNA sequence is given as TGCGCCAGCAGCTGGGGACGGGACCGCCGCGCCGAGCAGTACTTC.